What follows are 7 T cell receptor beta chains derived from one specimen sequenced in a study of blood T cell repertoires in COVID-19. Repertoires were generated with immunoSEQ multiplex PCR, while TCRdb's copy carries only in-frame clones and drops some. The table records just over 650,000 clones, about 90% of them present only once. Sequences were obtained from peripheral blood. The receptors derive from a woman aged 18 to 35 with acute or convalescent COVID-19.

This chain links TRBV6-4 with TRBJ1-1, with TRBD1 matching 7 bases. In germline, CDR1 is MRHNA, CDR2 SNTAGT. Trimming cost V 3 bases and J 1 base; bases outside gene matches: 2. The CDR3 is 14 amino acids. The CDR3 region is CASSEGTENTEAFF. Written as DNA, the CDR3 is TGTGCCAGCAGTGAAGGGACAGAGAACACTGAAGCTTTCTTT.

The chain links TRBV19 to TRBJ1-2; 10 nucleotides align to TRBD1. V gave up 6 bases and J gave up 3 bases; unmatched junction bases: 7. The CDR3 contains 15 residues. Germline V gene sequence: CDR1 LNHDA, CDR2 SQIVND (reference sequence). CDR3 nucleotide sequence: TGTGCCAGTAGGACCCGGGACAGGGGCGACTATGGCTACACCTTC. This gives the protein CASRTRDRGDYGYTF.

The sample holds a few counts of this clone. The rearrangement uses TRBV7-9 and TRBJ1-2, with a weak D call TRBD1 (6 bases). This CDR3 spans 13 amino acids. V lost 3 bases, J lost 4 bases, and 9 bases lay in between. Germline-derived CDR1 and CDR2 are SEHNR and FQNEAQ (reference sequence). The CDR3 reads CASSFTGLYGYTF. DNA of the CDR3: TGTGCCAGCAGCTTTACAGGGCTCTATGGCTACACCTTC.

V is TRBV5-1 and J is TRBJ1-4; D gene uncertain. This CDR3 region has 15 residues. Germline V gene lookup returns CDR1 SGHRS and CDR2 YFSETQ. V was cut by 5 bases and J by 5 bases, with 16 bases left in between. CDR3 coding DNA: TGCGCCAGCAGGTACTCCGGGGATCAGAATGAAAAACTGTTTTTT. It specifies CASRYSGDQNEKLFF.

This clone was seen more than once but under ten times. The chain couples TRBV30 to TRBJ2-7; 8 bases are a match to TRBD2. The CDR3 is 16 amino acids. CDR1 is GTSNPN, CDR2 SVGIG, per germline (reference sequence). Germline trimming cut 1 base from V and 6 bases from J; bases unmatched to any gene: 14. DNA for the CDR3: TGTGCCTGGAGTGCCCCGAGGGCGGGGGGACCCCTCGAGCAGTACTTC. It translates to CAWSAPRAGGPLEQYF.

J is TRBJ2-7 and V is TRBV27; TRBD2 matches at 7 bases. V lost 6 bases and J lost 0; bases outside the gene matches: 5. The germline CDR1 and CDR2 sequences are MNHEY and SMNVEV (reference sequence). This CDR3 region has 14 residues. CDR3 DNA: TGTGCCAGCAGGCTTAGCGGGTCCTCCTACGAGCAGTACTTC. Translating gives CASRLSGSSYEQYF.

The chain carries TRBV28 and TRBJ1-6; TRBD1 is a possible D gene (6 bases). The length of the CDR3 is 16 residues. V was trimmed by 4 bases and J by 5 bases, leaving 15 bases between them. CDR1 is MDHEN and CDR2 is SYDVKM in the germline V gene. The CDR3: CASSSTDAGDNSPLHF. CDR3 DNA sequence: TGTGCCAGCAGTTCAACTGACGCAGGGGATAATTCACCCCTCCACTTT.